What follows describes a single T cell receptor (beta chain). Antigen: not known. Germline CDR1 and CDR2: SEHNR and FQNEAQ (reference sequence). The CDR3 sequence is 17 residues long. V dropped 0 bases and J dropped 2 bases, with 17 bases sitting between them. Libraries were prepared by immunoSEQ multiplex PCR; TCRdb keeps only in-frame clonotypes and omits some of them. The sample carries about 110,000 clones, roughly 85% recorded once. This record comes from a study of T cell responses to AZD1222 COVID-19 vaccine. Findings of the study overall: Donors were largely white British and mainly female; clonal diversity was possibly underestimated.

The V gene is TRBV7-9, the J gene TRBJ2-7; D is tentatively TRBD1 or TRBD2 (6 bases each). The source is an adult who received the AZD1222 COVID-19 vaccine. The sequencing here drew on peripheral blood, taken 28 days after the second AZD1222 dose. CDR3 DNA sequence: TGTGCCAGCAGCTTAGCGTTGGTCGGGGGCTCTCCCTACGAGCAGTACTTC. It is translated as CASSLALVGGSPYEQYF.